These T cell receptor beta chains were read from a single sample in a study of low-dose radiotherapy and immunotherapy resistance in tumors. TCRdb itself ran the reads through MiXCR, one entry per CDR3 protein. The sample consists of tens of thousands of distinct CDR3 sequences, roughly 17% of them appearing once. The source material was PBMCs, sampled after low-dose radiotherapy plus immunotherapy. The receptors come from a male donor with prostate cancer. CDR3s include the opening cysteine and the closing phenylalanine or tryptophan. A D gene is named only where the DNA matches it firmly. Size is stated for part of the rows, as once, few or many counts, or as a class when the clone is expanded.

D gene	V gene	J gene	clone size	CDR3 protein	CDR3 DNA
NA	TRBV2	TRBJ1-5	many	CASKGSNNQPQHF	TGTGCCAGCAAAGGGTCAAACAATCAGCCCCAGCATTTT
TRBD2	TRBV27	TRBJ2-7	NA	CASSLSGRVEQYF	TGTGCCAGCAGTTTATCGGGGAGGGTCGAGCAGTACTTC
NA	TRBV3-1	TRBJ2-1	many	CASSQEGNNEQFF	TGTGCCAGCAGCCAAGAAGGGAACAATGAGCAGTTCTTC
NA	TRBV9	TRBJ2-7	once	CASSAALDGYEQYF	TGTGCCAGCAGCGCTGCCCTGGATGGCTACGAGCAGTACTTC
NA	TRBV12-3/TRBV12-4	TRBJ2-1	many	CASSFSTGYNEQFF	TGTGCCAGCAGTTTCTCGACTGGCTACAATGAGCAGTTCTTC
NA	TRBV19	TRBJ1-6	many	CASSTGTENSPLHF	TGTGCCAGTAGTACCGGGACGGAAAATTCACCCCTCCACTTT
NA	TRBV4-1	TRBJ1-6	many	CASSQGATEGTSPLHF	TGTGCCAGCAGCCAAGGGGCTACGGAGGGAACCTCACCCCTCCACTTT
TRBD2	TRBV20-1	TRBJ2-7	few	CSANSGRISYEQYF	TGCAGTGCGAACAGCGGGAGGATCTCCTACGAGCAGTACTTC
TRBD2	TRBV19	TRBJ2-2	many	CASSIGGRMTGELFF	TGTGCCAGTAGTATTGGCGGGAGGATGACCGGGGAGCTGTTTTTT
NA	TRBV29-1	TRBJ2-7	many	CSVGTVIREQYF	TGCAGCGTCGGGACTGTCATCCGAGAGCAGTACTTC
NA	TRBV11-3	TRBJ2-2	many	CASSLDGGLDTGELFF	TGTGCCAGCAGCTTAGATGGGGGGTTGGACACCGGGGAGCTGTTTTTT
TRBD1	TRBV7-2	TRBJ1-5	many	CASSKGQVNQPQHF	TGTGCCAGCAGCAAGGGACAGGTCAATCAGCCCCAGCATTTT
NA	TRBV30	TRBJ2-1	many	CAWGRTEPYQYNEQFF	TGTGCCTGGGGGAGGACAGAGCCATATCAGTACAATGAGCAGTTCTTC
TRBD1	TRBV28	TRBJ2-7	many	CATHPDRDSYEQYF	TGTGCCACCCACCCGGACAGGGACTCCTACGAGCAGTACTTC
NA	TRBV6-5	TRBJ2-1	many	CASSPQVNGVYNEQFF	TGTGCCAGCAGTCCTCAGGTTAACGGGGTTTACAATGAGCAGTTCTTC
NA	TRBV7-2	TRBJ2-3	many	CASSFSQGNPQYF	TGTGCCAGCAGCTTTAGTCAGGGAAACCCGCAGTATTTT
NA	TRBV6-2/TRBV6-3	TRBJ2-7	many	CASSLGAVTSYEQYF	TGTGCCAGCAGCCTCGGGGCGGTTACCTCCTACGAGCAGTACTTC
NA	TRBV7-2	TRBJ2-7	many	CASSLAKPGTGRYEQYF	TGTGCCAGCAGCTTAGCTAAACCCGGCACAGGGCGCTACGAGCAGTACTTC
NA	TRBV20-1	TRBJ2-2	many	CSARNTGELFF	TGCAGTGCTAGGAACACCGGGGAGCTGTTTTTT
TRBD1	TRBV20-1	TRBJ2-7	many	CSATDKRTGVDEQYF	TGCAGTGCTACAGATAAACGGACAGGGGTCGACGAGCAGTACTTC
TRBD2	TRBV2	TRBJ2-7	many	CAGRLAGSSYEQYF	TGTGCCGGTCGACTAGCGGGGAGCTCCTACGAGCAGTACTTC
TRBD2	TRBV4-1	TRBJ2-2	many	CASSQTGLAGGPVTGELFF	TGCGCCAGCAGCCAAACAGGACTAGCGGGAGGGCCGGTCACCGGGGAGCTGTTTTTT
NA	TRBV1	TRBJ1-2	many	CASSQEAGARDYGYTF	TGCGCCAGCAGCCAAGAGGCGGGGGCTAGGGACTATGGCTACACCTTC
NA	TRBV21-1	TRBJ2-7	many	CASREDGKGASGRSYDTSQYF	TGTGCCAGCAGGGAAGATGGAAAAGGGGCTAGCGGGAGGTCCTACGACACCTCGCAGTACTTC
TRBD2	TRBV19	TRBJ2-2	many	CASIEAGGVTGELFF	TGTGCCAGTATCGAAGCGGGAGGAGTTACCGGGGAGCTGTTTTTT
NA	TRBV27	TRBJ2-1	many	CASSLSPLSSYNEQFF	TGTGCCAGCAGTTTATCTCCACTGAGCTCCTACAATGAGCAGTTCTTC
NA	TRBV28	TRBJ2-7	many	CASSSLGGARNPADYEQYF	TGTGCCAGCAGTTCTTTAGGGGGGGCGCGCAACCCAGCGGATTACGAGCAGTACTTC
TRBD2	TRBV12-3/TRBV12-4	TRBJ2-4	NA	CASRRGGARNIQYF	TGTGCCAGCAGGCGGGGGGGGGCGAGGAACATTCAGTACTTC
NA	TRBV28	TRBJ2-2	many	CASRVGSGTGELFF	TGTGCCAGTCGGGTTGGGTCCGGAACCGGGGAGCTGTTTTTT
NA	TRBV5-1	TRBJ1-2	NA	CASSPTGHDYGYTF	TGCGCCAGCAGCCCAACAGGGCACGACTATGGCTACACCTTC
TRBD2	TRBV28	TRBJ2-1	NA	CASLAGGYNEQFF	TGTGCCAGCCTAGCGGGAGGCTACAATGAGCAGTTCTTC
TRBD1	TRBV3-1	TRBJ1-1	many	CASSLKTGKNTEAFF	TGTGCCAGCAGCCTGAAGACAGGGAAGAACACTGAAGCTTTCTTT